This entry is about one T cell receptor (beta chain). Its target is not known. Vbeta (60) and Jbeta (13) primers were used in the PCR. Sequenced by immunoSEQ multiplex PCR; TCRdb stores in-frame clones only, minus some. The data hold roughly 190,000 clones, with over 70% observed a single time. The record originates from a study of cytomegalovirus exposure and HLA in healthy donors. Whole-study findings and limits: Among CMV-associated TCR beta chains, most appeared HLA-restricted in a later analysis. The authors later found HLA-associated TCR beta chains more clonally expanded than equally common others. Immune exposure was documented only through CMV serostatus.

Germline lookup yields CDR1 SGHTA and CDR2 FQGNSA. The CDR3 runs to 17 residues. Germline trimming cut 5 bases from V and 4 bases from J; bases unmatched to any gene: 11. The chain is built from TRBV7-2 and TRBJ2-1; 10 bases are a match to TRBD2. The source material was PBMCs. This sequence originates from a young man in good health and CMV-seronegative. Written as DNA, the CDR3 is TGTGCCAGCAGCCCCGGGGGTAGCGGGGGGTTATACAATGAGCAGTTCTTC. It codes for CASSPGGSGGLYNEQFF.